The present entry profiles one TCR beta chain with its context. Using a J-beta primer mix together with a sample-barcoded 5' primer, a second PCR was run for about 7 to 12 cycles. TCRdb independently ran MiXCR on the 5' RACE reads; one entry per CDR3 protein. The sample contains 1.5 million to 2 million distinct CDR3 sequences, 34% of which appear only once. The data derive from a study of blood T cells in healthy people across ages. CDR3 length equals 16 residues. Unmatched junction bases numbered 13, after V lost 5 bases and J lost 9 bases. Germline V gene sequence: CDR1 MNHEY, CDR2 SMNVEV (reference sequence).

Sequencing input: blood. This clonotype originated in a woman aged 25-40 years in good health. The chain has TRBV27 and TRBJ1-6; 7 nucleotides agree with TRBD1. CDR3 sequence reads: CASSQLRQGGTSPLHF. CDR3 in DNA: TGTGCCAGCAGTCAACTCCGACAGGGAGGTACTTCACCCCTCCACTTT.